The sequence of this T cell receptor (beta chain) was determined in a study of blood T cell repertoires in COVID-19 (dated by TCRdb to the early 2020s). General notes on the study: The collaborator samples originated in the United States, Italy and Spain and spanned the acute and convalescent phases of COVID-19. Samples came from the ongoing ImmuneRACE study (first 160 participants) plus 1,254 subjects from 6 global collaborators. Sample metadata almost always included a de-identified subject ID, COVID-19 status, age in years and sex. The material from the prospective study consisted of cDNA or gDNA derived from T cells, B-cell-depleted T cells, or PBMCs. Where available, HLA class I and class II types were taken from metadata supplied by the sample provider and were not determined by assay-based typing. The dataset comprised deeply sampled blood TCRbeta repertoires from subjects exposed to, actively infected with, or recovered from COVID-19. The repertoires were released in a freely available public database intended as a resource for research on the immune response to SARS-CoV-2.

Study-level results and caveats: How much clinical and demographic metadata was included differed by source and by participant, and the metadata was provided uncurated.

TCRbeta CDR3 regions were amplified from genomic DNA by means of the immunoSEQ Assay, a bias-controlled multiplex PCR. The authors' pipeline ran thus. The number of nucleated cells in each sample was estimated by amplification of reference gene primers within the assay. Sequence reads were collapsed and filtered to measure the absolute abundance of every unique TCRbeta CDR3 rearrangement. For each sample, productive Simpson clonality was calculated by taking the square root of Simpson's diversity index across productive rearrangements. This is the immuneACCESS table as TCRdb keeps it, with only in-frame sequences that have V and J called. A part of the clones is gone; compared with another copy, unresolved V genes explain less than half, and the rest is unexplained. That table is the source of V, J and clone size, and D and trimming were worked out from the DNA. Present in this sample are approximately 170,000 clones, approximately 90% of which were seen just once. Roughly 5.3% of the sample is in the top ten clones.

About this clone itself: The target of this receptor is not known. Base-call qualities are not available, and no considerably larger clone is one nucleotide away.

One collaborating source in Seattle enrolled patients during active infection and followed them longitudinally through the course of disease. Collaborating institutions collected whole blood in K2EDTA tubes following their own protocols. For TCRbeta analysis, collaborators shipped samples as frozen whole blood, isolated PBMCs, or DNA extracted from either of those sample types. This sequence originates from a man aged 18 to 29 with COVID-19, enrolled during active disease. Sequencing was done on a sample of peripheral blood.

CDR3 sequence: CASSLGVKRQGPTYEQYF. The nucleotides read TGTGCCAGCAGCTTAGGGGTCAAGCGACAGGGGCCCACCTACGAGCAGTACTTC. The rearrangement joined TRBV7-2 to TRBJ2-7, and 8 junctional nucleotides match TRBD1. Taken from the germline V gene, the CDR1 and CDR2 loops are SGHTA and FQGNSA. The CDR3 starts with the cysteine, ends with the phenylalanine, and has 18 residues. Just CDR3 DNA is preserved here, 54 bases in frame from base 1. At the junction V is shortened by 1 base and J by 2 bases; bases outside the gene matches: 13.